This is a list of T cell receptor beta chains from one sample in a study of blood T cell repertoires in COVID-19. Data came from immunoSEQ multiplex PCR; TCRdb stores just in-frame clones and leaves some out. The table has 110,000 to 150,000 clones, about 80% seen once. Sequenced input: peripheral blood. These receptors were collected from a man in his sixties or seventies who had recovered from COVID-19. Both conserved end residues are part of each CDR3. D genes are given only for firm matches. Expanded clones are given a class, and other clones once, few, many or no size at all.

d_call	v_call	clone_size	j_call	cdr3_aa	cdr3_nt
-	TRBV19	-	TRBJ2-7	CASSYRRGDTYEQYF	TGTGCCAGTAGTTATCGCCGGGGGGACACCTACGAGCAGTACTTC
TRBD1	TRBV15	-	TRBJ2-7	CATSKKGQVYEQYF	TGTGCCACCAGCAAGAAAGGACAGGTCTACGAGCAGTACTTC
TRBD2	TRBV19	few	TRBJ2-1	CASSVGLAEMGHNEQFF	TGTGCCAGTAGTGTGGGACTAGCGGAGATGGGGCACAATGAGCAGTTCTTC
TRBD2	TRBV25-1	-	TRBJ2-7	CASSTQGLAVSYEQYF	TGTGCCAGCAGTACTCAAGGACTAGCGGTCTCCTACGAGCAGTACTTC
-	TRBV5-1	-	TRBJ1-3	CASSLADPTRDTIYF	TGCGCCAGCAGCTTGGCCGACCCCACCAGGGACACCATATATTTT
-	TRBV30	-	TRBJ2-2	CAWSVDFDGELFF	TGTGCCTGGAGTGTAGACTTTGACGGGGAGCTGTTTTTT
TRBD2	TRBV7-2	-	TRBJ2-7	CASSLAGGHNEQYF	TGTGCCAGCAGCCTAGCGGGAGGGCACAACGAGCAGTACTTC
-	TRBV19	-	TRBJ1-5	CASSRAGVQPQHF	TGTGCCAGTAGTCGGGCAGGGGTTCAGCCCCAGCATTTT
TRBD1	TRBV5-1	-	TRBJ2-7	CASSGNWDRGYEQYF	TGCGCCAGCAGCGGGAACTGGGACAGGGGTTACGAGCAGTACTTC
-	TRBV7-9	once	TRBJ1-6	CASSFEPGSPLHF	TGTGCCAGCAGTTTTGAGCCAGGTTCACCCCTCCACTTT
TRBD1	TRBV12-5	-	TRBJ2-3	CASGLVLGQVPNTQYF	TGTGCTAGTGGTTTGGTTTTGGGACAGGTACCTAATACGCAGTATTTT
-	TRBV4-1	-	TRBJ1-1	CASSQDPGGITEAFF	TGCGCCAGCAGCCAAGATCCGGGGGGGATCACTGAAGCTTTCTTT
-	TRBV19	few	TRBJ2-7	CASSSQRSSYEQYF	TGTGCCAGTAGTTCTCAGCGGAGCTCCTACGAGCAGTACTTC